The entry below describes one TCR beta chain. Its antigen is undetermined. This entry is derived from a study of T-cell reconstitution after alpha-beta-depleted transplantation in children. General study results and limits: After transplant, at about two months, alpha-beta T cells were reportedly derived from several hundred expanded graft clones. By one year post-transplant, T-cell counts and diversity largely arose from T cells that were newly produced.

TCRbeta library construction was performed incorporating unique molecular identifiers. TCRdb passed the PCR reads through MiXCR, listing each CDR3 protein once. The sample lists 440,000 or so distinct CDR3 sequences, roughly 43% occurring once. Unmatched junction bases numbered 6, after V lost 4 bases and J lost 4 bases. CDR3 length: 14 amino acids. Germline-derived CDR1 and CDR2 are DFQATT and SNEGSKA (reference sequence). Specimen: PBMCs, collected before TCRalphabeta/CD19-depleted stem cell transplant. The V gene is TRBV20-1, the J gene TRBJ2-2; 7 positions match TRBD2. The origin of this receptor is a girl aged 2 to 10 with aplastic anemia, due to receive a stem cell transplant. Written as DNA, the CDR3 is TGCAGTGCTAAACCGGGAGGACTCACCGGGGAGCTGTTTTTT. As protein: CSAKPGGLTGELFF.